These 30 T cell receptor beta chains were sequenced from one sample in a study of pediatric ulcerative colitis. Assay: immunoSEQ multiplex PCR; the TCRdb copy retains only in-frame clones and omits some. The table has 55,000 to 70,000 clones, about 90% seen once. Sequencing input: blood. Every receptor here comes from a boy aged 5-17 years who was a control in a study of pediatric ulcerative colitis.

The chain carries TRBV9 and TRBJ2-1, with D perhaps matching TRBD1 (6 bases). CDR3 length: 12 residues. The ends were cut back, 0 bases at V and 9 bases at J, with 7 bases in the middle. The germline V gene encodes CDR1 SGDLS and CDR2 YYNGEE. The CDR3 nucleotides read TGTGCCAGCAGCGTAGAAGGGGGTGAGCAGTTCTTC. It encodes CASSVEGGEQFF.

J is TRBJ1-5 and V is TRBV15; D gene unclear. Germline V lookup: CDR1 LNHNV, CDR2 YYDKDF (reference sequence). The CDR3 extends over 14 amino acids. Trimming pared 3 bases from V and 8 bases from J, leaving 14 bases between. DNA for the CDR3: TGTGCCACCAGCAGCGCCTCCGCCCCTGAGCCCCAGCATTTT. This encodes CATSSASAPEPQHF.

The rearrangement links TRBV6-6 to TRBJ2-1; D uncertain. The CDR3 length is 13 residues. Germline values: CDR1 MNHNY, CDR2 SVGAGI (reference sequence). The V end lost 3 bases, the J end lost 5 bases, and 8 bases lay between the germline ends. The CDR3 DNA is TGTGCCAGCAGTTATGGGATGAACAATGAGCAGTTCTTC. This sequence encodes CASSYGMNNEQFF.

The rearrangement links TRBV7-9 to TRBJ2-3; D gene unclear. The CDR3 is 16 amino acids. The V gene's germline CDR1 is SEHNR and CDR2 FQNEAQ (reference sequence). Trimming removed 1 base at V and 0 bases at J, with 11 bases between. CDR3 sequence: CASSLVQYSSTDTQYF. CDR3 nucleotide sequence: TGTGCCAGCAGCTTAGTCCAGTACTCTAGCACAGATACGCAGTATTTT.

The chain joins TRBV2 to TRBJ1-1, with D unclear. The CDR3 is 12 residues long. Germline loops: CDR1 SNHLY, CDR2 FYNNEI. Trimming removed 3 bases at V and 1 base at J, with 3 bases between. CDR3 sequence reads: CASSDANTEAFF. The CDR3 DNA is TGTGCCAGCAGTGACGCGAACACTGAAGCTTTCTTT.

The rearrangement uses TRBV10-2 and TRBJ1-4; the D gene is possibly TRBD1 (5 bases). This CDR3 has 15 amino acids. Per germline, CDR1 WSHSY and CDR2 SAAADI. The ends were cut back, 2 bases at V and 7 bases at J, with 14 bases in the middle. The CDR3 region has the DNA TGCGCCAGCAGTGAGAGGGGTACCGCTAGTGAAAAACTGTTTTTT. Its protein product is CASSERGTASEKLFF.

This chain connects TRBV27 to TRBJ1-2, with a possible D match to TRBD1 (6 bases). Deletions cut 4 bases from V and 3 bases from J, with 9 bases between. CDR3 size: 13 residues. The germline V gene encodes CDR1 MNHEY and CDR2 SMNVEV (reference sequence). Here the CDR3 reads CASSWGGHYGYTF. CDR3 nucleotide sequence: TGTGCCAGCAGTTGGGGGGGCCACTATGGCTACACCTTC.

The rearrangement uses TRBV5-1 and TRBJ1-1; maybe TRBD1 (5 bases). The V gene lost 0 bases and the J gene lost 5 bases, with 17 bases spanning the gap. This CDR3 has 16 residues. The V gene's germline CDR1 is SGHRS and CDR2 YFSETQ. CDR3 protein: CASSLGLEGSETEAFF. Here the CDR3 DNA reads TGCGCCAGCAGCTTGGGGTTGGAGGGGAGTGAGACTGAAGCTTTCTTT.

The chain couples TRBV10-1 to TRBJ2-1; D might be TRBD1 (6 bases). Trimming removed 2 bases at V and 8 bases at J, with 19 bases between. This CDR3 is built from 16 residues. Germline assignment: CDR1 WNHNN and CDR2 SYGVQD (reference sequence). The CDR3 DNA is TGCGCCAGCAGTGAGCCGGGGACACCGGGCATGCATGAGCAGTTCTTC. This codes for CASSEPGTPGMHEQFF.

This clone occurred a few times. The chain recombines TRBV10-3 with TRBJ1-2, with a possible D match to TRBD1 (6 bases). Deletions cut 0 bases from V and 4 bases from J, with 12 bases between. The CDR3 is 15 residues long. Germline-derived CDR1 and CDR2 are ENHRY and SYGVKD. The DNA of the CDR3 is TGTGCCATCAGTGAGTCGATACAGGGAACCTATGGCTACACCTTC. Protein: CAISESIQGTYGYTF.

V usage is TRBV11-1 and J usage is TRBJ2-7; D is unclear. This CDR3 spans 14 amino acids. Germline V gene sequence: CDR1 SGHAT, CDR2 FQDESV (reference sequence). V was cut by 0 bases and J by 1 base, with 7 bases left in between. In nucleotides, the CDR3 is TGTGCCAGCAGCTTAGCGGCTCTTTCCTACGAGCAGTACTTC. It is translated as CASSLAALSYEQYF. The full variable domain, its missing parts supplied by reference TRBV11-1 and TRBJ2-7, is EAEVAQSPRYKITEKSQAVAFWCDPISGHATLYWYRQILGQGPELLVQFQDESVVDDSQLPKDRFSAERLKGVDSTLKIQPAELGDSAMYLCASSLAALSYEQYFGPGTRLTVT.

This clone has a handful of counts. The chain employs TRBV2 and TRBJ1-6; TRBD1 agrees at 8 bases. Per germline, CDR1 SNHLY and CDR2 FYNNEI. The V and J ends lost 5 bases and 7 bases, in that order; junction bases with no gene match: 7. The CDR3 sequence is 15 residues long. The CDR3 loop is CASSSRQGPNSPLHF. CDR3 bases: TGTGCCAGCAGTTCACGACAGGGGCCAAATTCACCCCTCCACTTT.

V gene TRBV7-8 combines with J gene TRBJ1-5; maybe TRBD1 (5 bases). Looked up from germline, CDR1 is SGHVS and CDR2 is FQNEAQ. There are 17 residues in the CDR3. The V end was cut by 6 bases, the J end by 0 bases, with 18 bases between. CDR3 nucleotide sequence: TGTGCCAGCAGGCGGTCCGGGACCTTTACTAGCAATCAGCCCCAGCATTTT. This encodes CASRRSGTFTSNQPQHF.

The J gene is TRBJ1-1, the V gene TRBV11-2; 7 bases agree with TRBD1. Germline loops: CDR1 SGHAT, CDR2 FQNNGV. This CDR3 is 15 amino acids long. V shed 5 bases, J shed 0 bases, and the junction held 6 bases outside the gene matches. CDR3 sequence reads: CASSEQGSVNTEAFF. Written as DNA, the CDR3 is TGTGCCAGCAGCGAACAGGGGAGCGTGAACACTGAAGCTTTCTTT. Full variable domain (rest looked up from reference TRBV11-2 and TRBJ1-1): EAGVAQSPRYKIIEKRQSVAFWCNPISGHATLYWYQQILGQGPKLLIQFQNNGVVDDSQLPKDRFSAERLKGVDSTLKIQPAKLEDSAVYLCASSEQGSVNTEAFFGQGTRLTVV.

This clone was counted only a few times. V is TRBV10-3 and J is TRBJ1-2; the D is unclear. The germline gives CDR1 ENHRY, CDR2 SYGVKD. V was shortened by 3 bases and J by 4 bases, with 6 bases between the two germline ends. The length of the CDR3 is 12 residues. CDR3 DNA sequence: TGTGCCATCAGTGACAGCCGCTATGGCTACACCTTC. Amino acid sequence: CAISDSRYGYTF.

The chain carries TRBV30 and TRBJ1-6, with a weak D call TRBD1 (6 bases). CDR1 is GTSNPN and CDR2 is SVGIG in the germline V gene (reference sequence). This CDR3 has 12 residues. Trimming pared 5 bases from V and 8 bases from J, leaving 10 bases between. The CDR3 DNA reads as TGTGCCTGGGGTTCAGGGGATTCACCCCTCCACTTT. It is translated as CAWGSGDSPLHF.

Written as DNA, the CDR3 is TGTGCCAGCAGCTCAACCCCCGGAGGCGAGCAGTACTTC. It is translated as CASSSTPGGEQYF. The chain uses TRBV7-2 and TRBJ2-7; D is perhaps TRBD2 (5 bases). The germline CDR1 and CDR2 sequences are SGHTA and FQGNSA. This CDR3 has 13 amino acids. V was pared by 4 bases and J by 6 bases, with 13 bases between.

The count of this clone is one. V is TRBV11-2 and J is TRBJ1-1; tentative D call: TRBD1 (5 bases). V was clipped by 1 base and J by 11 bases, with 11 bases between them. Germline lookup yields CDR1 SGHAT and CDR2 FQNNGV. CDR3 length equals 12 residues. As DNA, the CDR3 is TGTGCCAGCAGCTTAGGTACAGGTGGGGCTTTCTTT. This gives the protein CASSLGTGGAFF.

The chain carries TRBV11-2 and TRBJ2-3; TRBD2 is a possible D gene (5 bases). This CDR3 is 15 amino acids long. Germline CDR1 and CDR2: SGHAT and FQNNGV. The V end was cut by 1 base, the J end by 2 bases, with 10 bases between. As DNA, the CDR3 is TGTGCCAGCAGCTTAGCCGGGCTAGCCACAGATACGCAGTATTTT. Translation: CASSLAGLATDTQYF. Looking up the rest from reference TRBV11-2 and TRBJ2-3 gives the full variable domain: EAGVAQSPRYKIIEKRQSVAFWCNPISGHATLYWYQQILGQGPKLLIQFQNNGVVDDSQLPKDRFSAERLKGVDSTLKIQPAKLEDSAVYLCASSLAGLATDTQYFGPGTRLTVL.

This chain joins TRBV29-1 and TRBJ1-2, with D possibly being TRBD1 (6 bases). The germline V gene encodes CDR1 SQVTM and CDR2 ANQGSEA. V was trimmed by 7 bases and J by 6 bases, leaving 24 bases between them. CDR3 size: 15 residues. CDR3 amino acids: CSGTGGDDFRDGYTF. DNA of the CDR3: TGCAGCGGGACCGGGGGCGATGACTTTAGGGATGGCTACACCTTC.

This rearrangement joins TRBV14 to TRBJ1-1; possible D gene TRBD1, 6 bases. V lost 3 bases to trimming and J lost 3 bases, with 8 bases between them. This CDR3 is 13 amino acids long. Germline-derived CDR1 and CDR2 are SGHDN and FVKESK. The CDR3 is CASSHRGYTEAFF. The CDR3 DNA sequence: TGTGCCAGCAGCCACAGGGGTTACACTGAAGCTTTCTTT.

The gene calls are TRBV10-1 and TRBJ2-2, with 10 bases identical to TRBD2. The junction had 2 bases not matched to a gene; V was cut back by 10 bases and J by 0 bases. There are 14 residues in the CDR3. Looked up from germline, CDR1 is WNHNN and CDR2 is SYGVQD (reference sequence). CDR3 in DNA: TGCGCCACCACTAGCGGGGCGAACACCGGGGAGCTGTTTTTT. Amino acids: CATTSGANTGELFF.

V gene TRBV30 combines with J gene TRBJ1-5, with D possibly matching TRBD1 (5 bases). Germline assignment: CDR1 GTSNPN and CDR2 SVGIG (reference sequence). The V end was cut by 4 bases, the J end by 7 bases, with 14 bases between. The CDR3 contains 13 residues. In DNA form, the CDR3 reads TGTGCCTGGAACTCAGGGTCGGGGCAGCCCCAGCATTTT. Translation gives CAWNSGSGQPQHF.

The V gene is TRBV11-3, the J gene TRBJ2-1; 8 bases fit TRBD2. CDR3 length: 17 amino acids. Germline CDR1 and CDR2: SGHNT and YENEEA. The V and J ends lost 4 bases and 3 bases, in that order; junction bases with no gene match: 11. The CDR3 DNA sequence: TGTGCCAGCAGCTCCCTCGGGAGTCGGGGGGGCTACAATGAGCAGTTCTTC. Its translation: CASSSLGSRGGYNEQFF.

CDR3 protein: CASSVGTHEQYF. Here the CDR3 DNA reads TGTGCCAGCAGTGTCGGCACCCACGAGCAGTACTTC. V is TRBV2 and J is TRBJ2-7; D unresolved. Between the trimmed V and J ends, which lost 4 bases and 5 bases, there was a span of 9 bases. Per the germline V gene, CDR1 is SNHLY and CDR2 is FYNNEI. The length of the CDR3 is 12 residues. The variable domain in full, with the rest retrieved from reference TRBV2 and TRBJ2-7, is EPEVTQTPSHQVTQMGQEVILRCVPISNHLYFYWYRQILGQKVEFLVSFYNNEISEKSEIFDDQFSVERPDGSNFTLKIRSTKLEDSAMYFCASSVGTHEQYFGPGTRLTVT.

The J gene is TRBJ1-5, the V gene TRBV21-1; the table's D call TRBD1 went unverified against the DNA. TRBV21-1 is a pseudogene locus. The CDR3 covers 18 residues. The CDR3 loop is CASNGIETGNVSNQPQHF. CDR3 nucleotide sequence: TGTGCCAGCAACGGAATAGAGACAGGGAACGTTAGCAATCAGCCCCAGCATTTT.

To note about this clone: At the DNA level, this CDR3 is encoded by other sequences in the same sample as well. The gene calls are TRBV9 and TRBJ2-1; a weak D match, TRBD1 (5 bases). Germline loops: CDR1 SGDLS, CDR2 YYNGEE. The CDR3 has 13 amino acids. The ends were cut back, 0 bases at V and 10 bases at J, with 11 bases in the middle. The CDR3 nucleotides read TGTGCCAGCAGCGTAGTTCCCTCAGGGGAGCAGTTCTTC. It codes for CASSVVPSGEQFF.

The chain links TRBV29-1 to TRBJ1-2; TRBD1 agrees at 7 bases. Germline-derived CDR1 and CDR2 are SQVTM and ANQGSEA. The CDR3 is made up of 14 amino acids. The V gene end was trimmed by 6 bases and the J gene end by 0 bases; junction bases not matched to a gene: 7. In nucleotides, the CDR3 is TGCAGCGTCCTCCGGGACAGAACTAACTATGGCTACACCTTC. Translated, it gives CSVLRDRTNYGYTF. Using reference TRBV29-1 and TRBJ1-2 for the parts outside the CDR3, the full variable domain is SAVISQKPSRDICQRGTSLTIQCQVDSQVTMMFWYRQQPGQSLTLIATANQGSEATYESGFVIDKFPISRPNLTFSTLTVSNMSPEDSSIYLCSVLRDRTNYGYTFGSGTRLTVV.

CDR3 loop: CASSVVSGGRTGELFF. CDR3 bases: TGTGCCAGCAGCGTAGTAAGCGGGGGGCGTACCGGGGAGCTGTTTTTT. The rearrangement links TRBV9 to TRBJ2-2, with TRBD2 matching over 9 bases. This CDR3 contains 16 residues. Germline loops: CDR1 SGDLS, CDR2 YYNGEE. The trim removed 0 bases at V and 5 bases at J, leaving 5 bases unmatched.

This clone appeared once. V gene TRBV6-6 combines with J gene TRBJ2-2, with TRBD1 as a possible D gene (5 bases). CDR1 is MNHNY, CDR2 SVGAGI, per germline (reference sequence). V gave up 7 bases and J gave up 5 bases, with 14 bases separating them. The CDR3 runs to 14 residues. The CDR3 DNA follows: TGTGCCAGCAAACCCGGCAGGGAAACCGGGGAGCTGTTTTTT. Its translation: CASKPGRETGELFF.